This TCR beta chain derives from a study of regulatory T cells in long-lasting Graves disease. The germline CDR1 and CDR2 sequences are MDHEN and SYDVKM. Trimming at V came to 8 bases and at J to 3 bases, leaving 14 bases not matched to a gene. This CDR3 comprises 17 residues. Described time point: persistent/refractory GD, antithyroid drugs over 5 years with positive TRAb. Preparation of the TCR library used RNA extracted from PBMCs. It was an endocrinology department in Xi'an, China, that provided the patients. Study-level points and caveats: Persistent disease preferred TRBV28, TRBJ1-2 and TRBJ2-5. Persistent-disease Graves' patients showed less TCR diversity than new cases.

This clonotype was found many times. Its antigen is as yet unknown. Library construction for TCR beta used iRepertoire HTBI primers and Arm-PCR of CDR3 regions. TCRdb reanalysed the multiplex PCR reads using MiXCR and keeps one entry per CDR3 protein. The table lists hundreds of thousands of distinct CDR3 sequences, less than 25% of them singletons. This sequence was found in a female donor with Graves disease. The chain is built from TRBV28 and TRBJ2-7; 12 nucleotides line up with TRBD2. This sample comprised peripheral blood mononuclear cells (PBMCs), obtained when the disease was refractory, from a patient treated with antithyroid drugs. CDR3 sequence (DNA): TGTGCCAGCCATGTTAGGACTAGCGGGACTAAGGGCTACGAGCAGTACTTC. Translation: CASHVRTSGTKGYEQYF.